This T cell receptor (beta chain) was obtained from a study of blood T cell repertoires in COVID-19. Study at large: Sites in the United States, Italy and Spain provided acute and convalescent COVID-19 samples. From T cells, B-cell-depleted T cells, or PBMCs came the material, which was cDNA or gDNA.

The CDR3 covers 18 residues. The germline CDR1 and CDR2 sequences are KGHSH and LQKENI. Notes on this clone: A read error may account for a junction end that differs from germline.

In the study's own analysis: Reference gene primers were amplified, and this amplification served to estimate nucleated cell counts. Clones were read by immunoSEQ multiplex PCR, and TCRdb kept only the in-frame ones, dropping some. V and J calls and clone size are copied from that table; D and trimming were computed from the DNA. This sample has some 350,000 clones; around 87% occur once, and the top ten carry approximately 7%. This clonotype originated in a man aged 18 to 30 with active or convalescent COVID-19. The chain combines TRBV18 with TRBJ2-6, with TRBD1 identical over 8 bases. The sequencing sample was made of peripheral blood. The CDR3 loop is CASSPRTGGLSGANVLTF. The CDR3 DNA follows: TGTGCCAGCTCACCACGAACAGGGGGACTCTCTGGGGCCAACGTGCTGACTTTC.